This T cell receptor beta chain was sequenced during a study of early T cells in non-severe SARS-CoV-2 infection. As for the study in general: Bulk RNA taken from unsorted whole blood was sequenced, leaving chains unpaired.

As to this clonotype: Antigen: not known.

The protocol attached unique molecular identifiers to individual cDNA molecules. One entry per CDR3 protein, called by TCRdb with MiXCR from the 5' RACE reads. The sample has almost 65,000 distinct CDR3 sequences; more than 4% are singletons. Study-wide findings and caveats: Clonotype matching in VDJdb favored anti-spike CD8 responses and did not capture private and CD4 specificities.

Sequenced input: whole blood. The TCR was taken from an adult who was a healthcare worker with PCR-confirmed SARS-CoV-2 infection or an uninfected control (not recorded which).

This chain's CDR3 is CASSHAGEAFF. The CDR3, as DNA: TGTGCCAGCAGCCACGCAGGTGAAGCTTTCTTT. The genes are TRBV3-1 and TRBJ1-1; D gene unclear. The V and J ends lost 3 bases and 7 bases respectively, with 6 bases between them. The CDR3 runs 11 residues. CDR1 and CDR2 from the germline V gene are LGHDT and YNNKEL (reference sequence).